This TCR beta chain was observed in a study of cytomegalovirus exposure and HLA in healthy donors. Researchers ran the PCR with 60 Vbeta and 13 Jbeta primers. Produced via immunoSEQ multiplex PCR; TCRdb's table is partial and in-frame only. Of more than 85,000 clones in the sample, more than 70% were seen once. After removal of 6 bases from V and 8 bases from J, the junction contained 7 bases not matched to a gene. This CDR3 is 15 amino acids long. Germline assignment: CDR1 MNHEY and CDR2 SVGAGI. This TCR derives from a female donor in good health and CMV-seronegative. The sequenced sample was PBMCs. The chain has TRBV6-5 and TRBJ1-6, with 10 bases aligning to TRBD1. As DNA, the CDR3 is TGTGCCAGCAGCCCCCGGGACAGGGGACATTCACCCCTCCACTTT. Translated: CASSPRDRGHSPLHF.